The 19 T cell receptor beta chains in this list originate from one sample, sequenced in a study of radiation and T cells in renal cell carcinoma. Assay used: immunoSEQ multiplex PCR; TCRdb lists only in-frame clones, some missing. Among more than 120,000 clones listed, approximately 86% were seen once. Time point specified: blood 4 weeks post-SBRT, at nephrectomy. Described treatment: 15 Gy SBRT to primary tumor, nephrectomy 4 weeks later. The input for sequencing was blood, taken from a patient whose treatment included radiotherapy and nephrectomy. Source of these receptors: a woman aged 45-60 years with renal cell carcinoma.

The V and J genes are TRBV12-5 and TRBJ1-2; D is perhaps TRBD1 (6 bases). The germline gives CDR1 LGHNT, CDR2 FRNRAP. The CDR3 runs to 15 residues. Trimming cost V 8 bases and J 4 bases, with 20 bases left between them. The CDR3 loop is CASSYREGGSYGYTF. The DNA of the CDR3 is TGTGCTAGTTCTTATCGAGAGGGGGGGAGCTATGGCTACACCTTC.

V and J are TRBV9 and TRBJ2-7, with a possible D match to TRBD2 (6 bases). Germline loops: CDR1 SGDLS, CDR2 YYNGEE. This CDR3 is 17 amino acids long. With 0 bases removed from V and 1 base from J, the gap between germline ends came to 17 bases. The CDR3 DNA reads as TGTGCCAGCAGCGTAGGAGGTGGGCAGGAGGGATCCTACGAGCAGTACTTC. Amino acid sequence: CASSVGGGQEGSYEQYF. Variable domain in full (rest from reference TRBV9 and TRBJ2-7): DSGVTQTPKHLITATGQRVTLRCSPRSGDLSVYWYQQSLDQGLQFLIQYYNGEERAKGNILERFSAQQFPDLHSELNLSSLELGDSALYFCASSVGGGQEGSYEQYFGPGTRLTVT.

This chain connects TRBV28 to TRBJ2-3, with TRBD2 matching 8 bases. This CDR3 is built from 15 residues. V lost 7 bases to trimming and J lost 4 bases; unmatched junction nucleotides: 10. Per germline, CDR1 MDHEN and CDR2 SYDVKM. The CDR3 is CASTLYGRAPDTQYF. The CDR3 coding sequence is TGTGCCAGCACGTTATACGGGAGGGCCCCAGATACGCAGTATTTT.

This clone was found once. This sequence joins TRBV10-3 and TRBJ1-1, with D possibly matching TRBD1 (6 bases). The V end lost 3 bases, the J end lost 1 base, and 18 bases lay between the germline ends. The CDR3 runs 17 residues. CDR1 ENHRY and CDR2 SYGVKD come from the germline V gene. CDR3 loop: CAISEGALAGANTEAFF. CDR3 nucleotides: TGTGCCATCAGTGAAGGCGCTTTGGCAGGGGCGAACACTGAAGCTTTCTTT.

This clone was found a few times. This chain uses TRBV30 with TRBJ1-1, with D possibly matching TRBD1 (6 bases). This CDR3 contains 12 residues. Germline V lookup: CDR1 GTSNPN, CDR2 SVGIG (reference sequence). V shed 7 bases and J shed 5 bases, with 14 bases lying between them. Here the CDR3 reads CASERGVTEAFF. CDR3 sequence (DNA): TGTGCCTCCGAAAGGGGGGTGACTGAAGCTTTCTTT.

This clone was detected only a few times. V and J are TRBV10-1 and TRBJ2-2, with a weak D call TRBD2 (5 bases). Germline CDR1 is WNHNN and CDR2 is SYGVQD (reference sequence). Trimming took off 2 bases at V and 6 bases at J, with 10 bases between the two ends. The CDR3 length is 14 residues. CDR3 sequence: CASSEDGVPGELFF. The DNA for the CDR3 is TGCGCCAGCAGTGAGGACGGGGTCCCCGGGGAGCTGTTTTTT.

The V call is TRBV27, the J call TRBJ2-3; 13 nucleotides align to TRBD2. Germline V gene data show CDR1 as MNHEY and CDR2 as SMNVEV (reference sequence). The trim removed 5 bases at V and 2 bases at J, leaving 7 bases unmatched. The CDR3 loop spans 17 amino acids. The CDR3 DNA reads TGTGCCAGCAGTCACGGGACTAGCGGGACCTACACAGATACGCAGTATTTT. Encoded protein: CASSHGTSGTYTDTQYF.

The V gene is TRBV6-5, the J gene TRBJ2-7; unclear D gene. Germline CDR1 reads MNHEY; CDR2 reads SVGAGI. V lost 2 bases to trimming and J lost 5 bases, with 13 bases between them. The CDR3 is 14 amino acids. This chain's CDR3 is CASSYSSRLNEQYF. As DNA, the CDR3 is TGTGCCAGCAGTTACAGCTCTCGGTTAAACGAGCAGTACTTC.

The rearrangement links TRBV6-6 to TRBJ1-5; tentatively, D is TRBD1 (5 bases). Trimming took off 3 bases at V and 5 bases at J, with 14 bases between the two ends. The CDR3 is 15 amino acids. CDR1 is MNHNY and CDR2 is SVGAGI in the germline V gene (reference sequence). CDR3 coding DNA: TGTGCCAGCAGTTATAGCAGGGTGGGCGATCAGCCCCAGCATTTT. Protein product: CASSYSRVGDQPQHF.

The V gene is TRBV7-9, the J gene TRBJ2-7; possible D gene TRBD1, 6 bases. The CDR3 loop spans 15 amino acids. V dropped 5 bases and J dropped 3 bases, with 17 bases sitting between them. The V gene's germline CDR1 is SEHNR and CDR2 FQNEAQ (reference sequence). The CDR3 spells CASSRRQDANYEQYF. DNA of the CDR3: TGTGCCAGCAGCCGACGACAGGACGCCAACTACGAGCAGTACTTC.

The chain couples TRBV27 to TRBJ2-1; D possibly uses TRBD1 or TRBD2 (7 bases each). Germline loops: CDR1 MNHEY, CDR2 SMNVEV (reference sequence). This CDR3 spans 15 amino acids. The V and J ends lost 6 bases and 4 bases respectively, with 16 bases between them. CDR3 protein: CASRIQGGVYNEQFF. In DNA, the CDR3 is TGTGCCAGCAGGATCCAGGGGGGGGTTTACAATGAGCAGTTCTTC.

The V call is TRBV7-9, the J call TRBJ2-2, with unresolved D. This CDR3 spans 14 amino acids. The ends were cut back, 3 bases at V and 5 bases at J, with 10 bases in the middle. The V gene's germline CDR1 is SEHNR and CDR2 FQNEAQ (reference sequence). The CDR3 reads CASSFLVGTGELFF. CDR3 nucleotides: TGTGCCAGCAGCTTTTTAGTCGGGACCGGGGAGCTGTTTTTT.

The rearrangement uses TRBV10-2 and TRBJ1-2, with D perhaps TRBD1 (5 bases). The V end lost 3 bases, the J end lost 5 bases, and 13 bases lay between the germline ends. The CDR3 is 14 residues long. CDR1 WSHSY and CDR2 SAAADI come from the germline V gene. The CDR3 loop reads CASSESSGGYGYTF. CDR3 coding DNA: TGCGCCAGCAGTGAATCGTCGGGGGGTTATGGCTACACCTTC.

The rearrangement joins TRBV29-1 to TRBJ1-1; the match to TRBD1 covers 7 bases. Trimming at V came to 6 bases and at J to 0 bases, leaving 7 bases not matched to a gene. The CDR3 covers 14 residues. The V gene's germline CDR1 is SQVTM and CDR2 ANQGSEA. The CDR3 bases are TGCAGCGTCCCCAGGGGGTCTTTGAACACTGAAGCTTTCTTT. Amino acid sequence: CSVPRGSLNTEAFF.

The CDR3 DNA is TGTGCCAGCAGCGTAGGGACGGAGAAAGAGACCCAGTACTTC. Residues: CASSVGTEKETQYF. The V gene is TRBV9, the J gene TRBJ2-5; no clear D. CDR3 size: 14 residues. The germline CDR1 and CDR2 sequences are SGDLS and YYNGEE. V was clipped by 0 bases and J by 3 bases, with 9 bases between them.

Remarks on this clone: Within the sample, other DNA sequences also encode this same CDR3. This chain connects TRBV5-1 to TRBJ1-1; D is uncertain. V lost 4 bases to trimming and J lost 5 bases, with 9 bases between them. The length of the CDR3 is 12 residues. Germline assignment: CDR1 SGHRS and CDR2 YFSETQ. The CDR3 loop is CASSLEDTEAFF. The CDR3 DNA follows: TGCGCCAGCAGCCTTGAGGATACTGAAGCTTTCTTT.

In this sample, this clone turned up once. The CDR3 reads CASSLGDRDQETQYF. CDR3 in DNA: TGTGCCAGCAGCTTAGGGGACAGGGACCAAGAGACCCAGTACTTC. V gene TRBV7-2 combines with J gene TRBJ2-5; 9 positions agree with TRBD1. From germline, CDR1 is SGHTA and CDR2 FQGNSA. The CDR3 runs to 15 residues. V was pared by 1 base and J by 0 bases, with 0 bases of the junction left unmatched. Filled out from reference TRBV7-2 and TRBJ2-5, the complete variable domain reads GAGVSQSPSNKVTEKGKDVELRCDPISGHTALYWYRQSLGQGLEFLIYFQGNSAPDKSGLPSDRFSAERTGGSVSTLTIQRTQQEDSAVYLCASSLGDRDQETQYFGPGTRLLVL.

The genes are TRBV28 and TRBJ2-7; perhaps TRBD1 as D (5 bases). The V end lost 6 bases, the J end lost 6 bases, and 18 bases lay between the germline ends. This CDR3 is built from 14 residues. Germline V gene data show CDR1 as MDHEN and CDR2 as SYDVKM. As DNA, the CDR3 is TGTGCCAGCAGGACGGCCAGGGTGGGTTTCGAGCAGTACTTC. Translation gives CASRTARVGFEQYF.

This chain connects TRBV10-1 to TRBJ1-3; D not certain. Trimming removed 4 bases at V and 0 bases at J, with 7 bases between. This CDR3 spans 14 amino acids. Per the germline V gene, CDR1 is WNHNN and CDR2 is SYGVQD (reference sequence). CDR3 nucleotides: TGCGCCAGCAGTGCCTCGGACTCTGGAAACACCATATATTTT. Translating gives CASSASDSGNTIYF.